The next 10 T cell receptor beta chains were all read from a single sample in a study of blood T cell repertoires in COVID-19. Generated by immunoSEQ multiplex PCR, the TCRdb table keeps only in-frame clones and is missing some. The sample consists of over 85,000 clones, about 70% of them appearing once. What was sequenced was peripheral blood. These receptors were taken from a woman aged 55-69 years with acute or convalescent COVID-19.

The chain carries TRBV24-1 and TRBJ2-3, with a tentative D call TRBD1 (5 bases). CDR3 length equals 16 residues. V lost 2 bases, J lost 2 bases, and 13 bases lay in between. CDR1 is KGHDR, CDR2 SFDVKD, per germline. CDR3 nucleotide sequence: TGTGCCACCAGTGATTCCAGCAGGGCCCTCACAGATACGCAGTATTTT. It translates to CATSDSSRALTDTQYF.

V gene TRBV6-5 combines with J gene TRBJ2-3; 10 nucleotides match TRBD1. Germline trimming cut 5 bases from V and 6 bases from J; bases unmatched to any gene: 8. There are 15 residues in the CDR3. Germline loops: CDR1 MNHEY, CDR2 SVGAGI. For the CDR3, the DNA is TGTGCCAGCAGTCTCAGACAGGGGGCGAGGGATACGCAGTATTTT. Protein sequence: CASSLRQGARDTQYF.

CDR3 nucleotides: TGCGCCAGCCGTAGCTTAGATCAGGGGTTTTCTGGGGCCAACGTCCTGACTTTC. Protein: CASRSLDQGFSGANVLTF. The chain employs TRBV5-1 and TRBJ2-6; tentative D call: TRBD1 (6 bases). Germline loops: CDR1 SGHRS, CDR2 YFSETQ. Trimming cost V 7 bases and J 1 base, with 21 bases left between them. CDR3 length: 18 amino acids. Looking up the rest from reference TRBV5-1 and TRBJ2-6 gives the full variable domain: KAGVTQTPRYLIKTRGQQVTLSCSPISGHRSVSWYQQTPGQGLQFLFEYFSETQRNKGNFPGRFSGRQFSNSRSEMNVSTLELGDSALYLCASRSLDQGFSGANVLTFGAGSRLTVL.

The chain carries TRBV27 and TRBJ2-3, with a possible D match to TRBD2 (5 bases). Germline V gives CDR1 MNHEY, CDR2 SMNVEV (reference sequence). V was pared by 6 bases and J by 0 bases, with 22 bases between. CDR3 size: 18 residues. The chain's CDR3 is CASSRRGLAAASTDTQYF. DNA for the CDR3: TGTGCCAGCAGCCGCCGGGGTTTGGCAGCCGCTAGCACAGATACGCAGTATTTT.

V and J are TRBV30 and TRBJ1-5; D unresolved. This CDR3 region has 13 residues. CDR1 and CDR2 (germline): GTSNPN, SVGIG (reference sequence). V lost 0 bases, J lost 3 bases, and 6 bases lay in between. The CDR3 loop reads CAWSVQPNQPQHF. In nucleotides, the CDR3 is TGTGCCTGGAGTGTACAGCCCAATCAGCCCCAGCATTTT.

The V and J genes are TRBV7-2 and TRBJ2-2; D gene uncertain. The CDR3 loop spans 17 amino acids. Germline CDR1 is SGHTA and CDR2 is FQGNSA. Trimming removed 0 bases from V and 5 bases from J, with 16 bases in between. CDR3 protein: CASSLALVTARTGELFF. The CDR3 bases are TGTGCCAGCAGCTTAGCCCTCGTGACCGCTAGAACCGGGGAGCTGTTTTTT.

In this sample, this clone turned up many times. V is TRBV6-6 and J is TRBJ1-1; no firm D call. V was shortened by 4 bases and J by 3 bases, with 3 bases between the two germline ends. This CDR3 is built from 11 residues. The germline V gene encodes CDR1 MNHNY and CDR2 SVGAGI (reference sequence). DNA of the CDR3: TGTGCCAGCAGTTTATACACTGAAGCTTTCTTT. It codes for CASSLYTEAFF.

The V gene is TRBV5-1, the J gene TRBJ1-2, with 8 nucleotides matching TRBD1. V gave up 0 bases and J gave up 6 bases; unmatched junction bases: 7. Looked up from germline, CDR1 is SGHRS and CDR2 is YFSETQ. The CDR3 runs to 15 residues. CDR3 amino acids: CASSLEGQDWDGYTF. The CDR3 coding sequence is TGCGCCAGCAGCTTGGAGGGACAGGACTGGGATGGCTACACCTTC.

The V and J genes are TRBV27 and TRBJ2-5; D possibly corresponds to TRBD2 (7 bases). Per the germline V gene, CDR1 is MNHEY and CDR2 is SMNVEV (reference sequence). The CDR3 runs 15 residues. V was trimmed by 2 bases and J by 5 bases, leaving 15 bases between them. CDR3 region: CASSLRGGVRETQYF. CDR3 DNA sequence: TGTGCCAGCAGTTTACGCGGGGGCGTGAGGGAGACCCAGTACTTC.

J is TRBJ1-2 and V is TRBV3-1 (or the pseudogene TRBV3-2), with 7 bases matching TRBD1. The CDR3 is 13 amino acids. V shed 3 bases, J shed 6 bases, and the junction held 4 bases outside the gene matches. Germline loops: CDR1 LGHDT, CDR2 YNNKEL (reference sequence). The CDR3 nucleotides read TGTGCCAGCAGCCAGGTACAGGGGCATGGCTACACCTTC. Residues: CASSQVQGHGYTF.